Each of the 10 T cell receptor beta chains below was sequenced from the same sample in a study of T-cell memory formation after mild COVID-19. TCRdb re-called the 5' RACE reads with MiXCR, one entry per CDR3 protein. The sample holds roughly 35,000 distinct CDR3 sequences, approximately 21% seen once. The sample consisted of PBMCs or a T cell subset sorted from them (not recorded which). The origin of the receptors is an adult who had mild COVID-19 (a few samples of this study predate the infection). Cell type and time point are not known.

This clonotype appeared a few times. This sequence joins TRBV7-2 and TRBJ2-3; 10 nucleotides align to TRBD2. The V gene end was trimmed by 4 bases and the J gene end by 2 bases; junction bases not matched to a gene: 3. The CDR3 has 15 amino acids. Germline loops: CDR1 SGHTA, CDR2 FQGNSA. DNA of the CDR3: TGTGCCAGCAGCTCTAGCGGGAGCCCCACAGATACGCAGTATTTT. It translates to CASSSSGSPTDTQYF.

This clonotype is medium-sized (0.01 to 0.1%). The CDR3, as DNA: TGTGCCAGCAGCACCTTAGGGCCCCAGTACTTC. Protein sequence: CASSTLGPQYF. V usage is TRBV7-2 and J usage is TRBJ2-4; D not certain. The CDR3 contains 11 residues. V gave up 5 bases and J gave up 13 bases, with 12 bases separating them. CDR1 and CDR2 (germline): SGHTA, FQGNSA.

This clonotype showed up many times. The V and J genes are TRBV30 and TRBJ2-5, with TRBD2 identical over 7 bases. The V segment lost 4 bases and the J segment 1 base; nucleotides outside the gene matches: 3. The germline V gene encodes CDR1 GTSNPN and CDR2 SVGIG (reference sequence). CDR3 length equals 13 residues. The CDR3 nucleotides read TGTGCCTGGACGGGCGGGAGCCAAGAGACCCAGTACTTC. Its translation is CAWTGGSQETQYF.

This clonotype was counted ten times or more. The chain has TRBV6-2 or TRBV6-3 and TRBJ2-1; D unclear. The CDR3 totals 14 residues. V lost 4 bases to trimming and J lost 4 bases, with 11 bases between them. Looked up from germline, CDR1 is MNHEY and CDR2 is SVGEGT. The DNA for the CDR3 is TGTGCCAGCAGTTGGGTGGGAAGGTACAATGAGCAGTTCTTC. Protein sequence: CASSWVGRYNEQFF.

This clonotype was detected a few times. The rearrangement joins TRBV29-1 to TRBJ2-2; D uncertain. Trimming cost V 6 bases and J 1 base, with 3 bases left between them. CDR3 length equals 11 residues. Per germline, CDR1 SQVTM and CDR2 ANQGSEA. Written as DNA, the CDR3 is TGCAGCGTAGAGAACACCGGGGAGCTGTTTTTT. Amino acids: CSVENTGELFF.

In its sample, this clonotype ranks as medium-sized. The V call is TRBV6-1, the J call TRBJ1-1; possible D gene TRBD1, 5 bases. The CDR3 loop spans 13 amino acids. V lost 5 bases and J lost 6, with 13 bases in between. The germline V gene has CDR1 MNHNS and CDR2 SASEGT. The CDR3 bases are TGTGCCAGCAGTCCCCCAGGGAGCCCTGAAGCTTTCTTT. Protein product: CASSPPGSPEAFF.

This clonotype occurred many times. The CDR3 here is CASSSASGSPYEQYF. As DNA, the CDR3 is TGTGCCAGCAGCTCAGCTAGCGGGAGTCCCTACGAGCAGTACTTC. The chain is built from TRBV7-2 and TRBJ2-7, with 10 bases identical to TRBD2. This CDR3 contains 15 residues. The germline gives CDR1 SGHTA, CDR2 FQGNSA. V was clipped by 4 bases and J by 2 bases; unmatched bases: 5. Full variable domain (outside the CDR3, taken from reference TRBV7-2 and TRBJ2-7): GAGVSQSPSNKVTEKGKDVELRCDPISGHTALYWYRQSLGQGLEFLIYFQGNSAPDKSGLPSDRFSAERTGGSVSTLTIQRTQQEDSAVYLCASSSASGSPYEQYFGPGTRLTVT.

This clonotype was seen many times. V usage is TRBV3-1 and J usage is TRBJ2-5, with TRBD2 as a possible D gene (5 bases). The V and J ends lost 6 bases and 5 bases respectively, with 16 bases between them. The CDR3 contains 14 residues. Germline CDR1 and CDR2: LGHDT and YNNKEL (reference sequence). CDR3 coding DNA: TGTGCCAGCAGACTTAGCGTGTTAAGCGAGACCCAGTACTTC. Protein sequence: CASRLSVLSETQYF.

Ten or more counts support this clonotype. This chain connects TRBV7-9 to TRBJ1-1, with D unresolved. The germline CDR1 and CDR2 sequences are SEHNR and FQNEAQ (reference sequence). Trimming took off 3 bases at V and 5 bases at J, with 7 bases between the two ends. The CDR3 extends over 12 amino acids. The CDR3 loop is CASSLSGTEAFF. The CDR3 DNA follows: TGTGCCAGCAGCTTGTCCGGGACTGAAGCTTTCTTT. The variable domain in full, with the rest retrieved from reference TRBV7-9 and TRBJ1-1, is DTGVSQNPRHKITKRGQNVTFRCDPISEHNRLYWYRQTLGQGPEFLTYFQNEAQLEKSRLLSDRFSAERPKGSFSTLEIQRTEQGDSAMYLCASSLSGTEAFFGQGTRLTVV.

The V and J genes are TRBV12-3 or TRBV12-4 and TRBJ2-1; the D is unclear. The CDR3 is 13 residues long. With 1 base removed from V and 7 bases from J, the gap between germline ends came to 8 bases. For the CDR3, the DNA is TGTGCCAGCAGTTTAGGGCCCCGGAATGAGCAGTTCTTC. Residues: CASSLGPRNEQFF.